This T cell receptor (beta chain) originates from a study of glioma-infiltrating T cells. This clonotype was counted ten times or more. Its antigen is currently unknown. General study results and limits: Non-neoplastic patients had below-expected tissue-blood divergence, while all gliomas exceeded expectation.

V lost 2 bases to trimming and J lost 0 bases, with 4 bases between them. The germline CDR1 and CDR2 sequences are MNHNY and SVGAGI (reference sequence). This CDR3 has 13 residues. Amplification of TCR alpha and beta CDR3 regions from RNA used iRepertoire nested multiplex PCR. One-step reverse transcription and amplification started from approximately 100-400 ng of tissue mRNA or PBMC total RNA. TCRdb called the multiplex PCR reads again in MiXCR, with one record for every CDR3 protein. The sample has approximately 100,000 distinct CDR3 sequences; 25% to 30% are singletons. This receptor was identified in a human donor with low-grade glioma or glioblastoma, undergoing nonglioma brain surgery, or in good health (not recorded which). The chain recombines TRBV6-6 with TRBJ1-1; no reliable D call. The source material was glioma tissue, nonneoplastic brain tissue, or PBMCs (not recorded which). The CDR3 DNA sequence: TGTGCCAGCAGTTACGTACTGAACACTGAAGCTTTCTTT. Translation gives CASSYVLNTEAFF.